This TCR beta chain is drawn from a study of T cell responses to AZD1222 COVID-19 vaccine. Whole-study findings and limits: Repertoire collection took place solely once the T cell response had peaked. Among spike-specific TCRs, nearly half reportedly target unmutated variant regions. Donors, mostly white British, included more females; clonal diversity was possibly underestimated. The CD4 TCRs associated with vaccination extended across spike and predominated at 160-218 and 743-854.

Generated by immunoSEQ multiplex PCR, the TCRdb table keeps only in-frame clones and is missing some. The sample contains about 180,000 clones, approximately 92% of which appear only once. This clone has just a few counts. Its specificity is unknown. CDR1 is KGHSH, CDR2 LQKENI, per germline. The CDR3 loop spans 16 amino acids. V was shortened by 5 bases and J by 0 bases, with 15 bases between the two germline ends. The chain employs TRBV18 and TRBJ2-3, with TRBD1 as a possible D gene (5 bases). The TCR sequence derives from an adult who received the MenACWY meningococcal vaccine as a control. The specimen was peripheral blood, collected 28 days after the second dose of the MenACWY control vaccine. For the CDR3, the DNA is TGTGCCAGCTCAGCATTCGAGACAGCTAGCACAGATACGCAGTATTTT. It yields the protein CASSAFETASTDTQYF. Filled out from reference TRBV18 and TRBJ2-3, the complete variable domain reads NAGVMQNPRHLVRRRGQEARLRCSPMKGHSHVYWYRQLPEEGLKFMVYLQKENIIDESGMPKERFSAEFPKEGPSILRIQQVVRGDSAAYFCASSAFETASTDTQYFGPGTRLTVL.